This T cell receptor beta chain came from a study of cytomegalovirus exposure and HLA in healthy donors (dated by TCRdb to 2015 to 2018). Background for the entire study: According to a later analysis, one platform produced both the approximately 110 validation repertoires and the 700 or so repertoires of the first cohort. To predict cytomegalovirus infection status, the study combined high-throughput TCR immunosequencing, statistical association of individual TCRs with disease status, and machine learning. The study aimed to test whether cataloging public T cell receptors could reveal signatures of past pathogen exposure. Along with the roughly 670-subject first cohort, a separate validation cohort of around 120 different subjects was used.

The donors belonged to the validation cohort of around 110 subjects, which was separate from the roughly 700-subject first cohort. Turning to this clone: This receptor's antigen is unknown. Per-nucleotide qualities are absent, and no much larger clonotype sits a single base away.

Library preparation employed the immunoSEQ multiplex PCR assay. In the authors' own workflow: To diagnose cytomegalovirus status from the catalog of TCR beta chain sequences, a statistical classification framework was built. TCRdb carries this immuneACCESS record with in-frame sequences only. Its versions omit some clonotypes, under half of them owing to an unresolved V gene in the studies checked, with the rest unexplained. V, J and clone size are those of that table, while D and trimming were read from the DNA. This sample is represented by about 160,000 clones; 85% to 90% of them were singletons. Clones ranked in the top ten supply 5.7% of the sample. CDR1 is given as SNHLY and CDR2 as FYNNEI, both from the germline V gene. The germline V and J ends show losses of 5 bases and 5 bases respectively, and no gene match explains 16 bases of the junction. The CDR3 goes from the cysteine to the phenylalanine over 17 residues. Only the CDR3 portion is preserved as DNA: 51 bases, with reading frame beginning at the first base.

On the study overall, not on this receptor specifically: In both the original and validation cohorts, the classifier was reported to diagnose cytomegalovirus status with high specificity and sensitivity. The study listed over 150 TCR beta chains as associated with cytomegalovirus. Three of the identified cytomegalovirus-associated TCR beta chains were confirmed in vitro to be specific for cytomegalovirus antigens. Of the cluster scores, roughly 95% were above 0 in a later analysis, which found that TCRs clustered in the first cohort also tended to co-occur in the 95 to 150 validation repertoires. A later analysis had no HLA typing for the validation cohort, so co-occurrence there was scored across all 110 or so repertoires. Most TCR sequences were observed very rarely across donors, whereas some public TCRs were present in many individuals. The authors suggested that the approach could potentially be extended to other disease states and immunological phenotypes.

Source material: PBMCs. This receptor was identified in a woman aged 25 to 39 in good health and CMV-seronegative. The chain joins TRBV2 to TRBJ2-7; TRBD1 agrees with 9 junctional bases. The CDR3 region has the sequence CASSPRRPGTGSHEQYF. The bases are TGTGCCAGCAGTCCACGGAGGCCCGGGACAGGGAGCCACGAGCAGTACTTC.